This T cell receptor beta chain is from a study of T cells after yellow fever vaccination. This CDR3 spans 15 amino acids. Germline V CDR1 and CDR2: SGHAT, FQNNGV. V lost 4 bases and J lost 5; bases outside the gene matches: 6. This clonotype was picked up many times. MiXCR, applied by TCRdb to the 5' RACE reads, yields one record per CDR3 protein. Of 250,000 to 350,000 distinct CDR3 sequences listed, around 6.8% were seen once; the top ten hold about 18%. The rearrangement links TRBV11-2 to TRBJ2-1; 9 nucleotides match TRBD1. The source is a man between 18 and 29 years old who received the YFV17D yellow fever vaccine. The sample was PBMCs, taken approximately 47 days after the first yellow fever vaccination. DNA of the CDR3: TGTGCCAGCAGCTCGACAGGGGGGGCGGACAATGAGCAGTTCTTC. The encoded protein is CASSSTGGADNEQFF.